These 10 T cell receptor beta chains were all obtained from the same sample, sequenced in a study of cytomegalovirus exposure and HLA in healthy donors. Generated by immunoSEQ multiplex PCR, the TCRdb table keeps only in-frame clones and is missing some. In the table there are 100,000 to 120,000 clones, roughly 89% of which are singletons. Material for sequencing was PBMCs. The receptors shown here come from a woman aged 18 to 35 in good health and CMV-seronegative.

This chain connects TRBV15 to TRBJ2-7; D perhaps matches TRBD2 (6 bases). Trimming took off 5 bases at V and 4 bases at J, with 12 bases between the two ends. CDR1 is LNHNV, CDR2 YYDKDF, per germline (reference sequence). The CDR3 runs 13 residues. DNA for the CDR3: TGTGCCACCAGCTCCGGGAGCGGGTACGAGCAGTACTTC. Amino acid sequence: CATSSGSGYEQYF. Complete variable domain (other parts from reference TRBV15 and TRBJ2-7): DAMVIQNPRYQVTQFGKPVTLSCSQTLNHNVMYWYQQKSSQAPKLLFHYYDKDFNNEADTPDNFQSRRPNTSFCFLDIRSPGLGDTAMYLCATSSGSGYEQYFGPGTRLTVT.

The J gene is TRBJ1-5, the V gene TRBV7-2; the D gene is possibly TRBD1 (6 bases). Germline V gene lookup returns CDR1 SGHTA and CDR2 FQGNSA. V gave up 3 bases and J gave up 7 bases, with 10 bases separating them. This CDR3 has 13 residues. The CDR3 loop reads CASSLLGAQPQHF. As DNA, the CDR3 is TGTGCCAGCAGCTTGCTGGGGGCGCAGCCCCAGCATTTT. Filled out from reference TRBV7-2 and TRBJ1-5, the complete variable domain reads GAGVSQSPSNKVTEKGKDVELRCDPISGHTALYWYRQSLGQGLEFLIYFQGNSAPDKSGLPSDRFSAERTGGSVSTLTIQRTQQEDSAVYLCASSLLGAQPQHFGDGTRLSIL.

The genes are TRBV29-1 and TRBJ2-3, with 13 bases identical to TRBD2. The V segment lost 4 bases and the J segment 2 bases; nucleotides outside the gene matches: 3. This CDR3 has 15 residues. Germline values: CDR1 SQVTM, CDR2 ANQGSEA. This chain's CDR3 is CSVGTSGGTTDTQYF. CDR3 nucleotide sequence: TGCAGCGTTGGGACTAGCGGGGGAACCACAGATACGCAGTATTTT.

This chain links TRBV5-1 with TRBJ2-2, with TRBD1 matching over 10 bases. This CDR3 is built from 16 residues. Per the germline V gene, CDR1 is SGHRS and CDR2 is YFSETQ. Trimming removed 4 bases from V and 2 bases from J; junction bases left unmatched: 5. In DNA form, the CDR3 reads TGCGCCAGCAGCGGGACAGGGGCCCCAAACACCGGGGAGCTGTTTTTT. Its translation: CASSGTGAPNTGELFF.

The gene calls are TRBV13 and TRBJ1-5, with D maybe TRBD1 (6 bases). Trimming stripped 5 bases from V and 6 bases from J, with 20 bases between. Germline values: CDR1 PRHDT, CDR2 FYEKMQ (reference sequence). CDR3 size: 16 residues. CDR3 amino acids: CASSIRDNVVGQPQHF. The CDR3 nucleotides are TGTGCCAGCAGCATACGGGACAATGTTGTAGGTCAGCCCCAGCATTTT.

This clone appeared a few times. J is TRBJ1-6 and V is TRBV2; no definite D call. V was pared by 8 bases and J by 2 bases, with 19 bases between. CDR1 and CDR2 (germline): SNHLY, FYNNEI. The CDR3 loop spans 17 amino acids. CDR3 in amino acids: CASSWEEDAPYNSPLHF. In nucleotides, the CDR3 is TGTGCCAGCTCCTGGGAGGAGGACGCACCCTATAATTCACCCCTCCACTTT.

This chain links TRBV29-1 with TRBJ1-2, with 8 bases lining up with TRBD1. CDR1 is SQVTM and CDR2 is ANQGSEA in the germline V gene. V lost 6 bases and J lost 0; bases outside the gene matches: 6. The CDR3 is made up of 14 amino acids. CDR3 coding DNA: TGCAGCGTCGCGGACAGGGATACTAACTATGGCTACACCTTC. This sequence encodes CSVADRDTNYGYTF.

This chain joins TRBV28 and TRBJ2-2, with D perhaps matching TRBD1 (6 bases). Germline loops: CDR1 MDHEN, CDR2 SYDVKM. Trimming shortened V by 7 bases and J by 9 bases, and 15 bases separated the two germline ends. This CDR3 is built from 13 residues. This CDR3 is CASIDQGIRELFF. The CDR3 DNA sequence: TGTGCCAGCATTGACCAGGGGATCCGGGAGCTGTTTTTT.

V usage is TRBV30 and J usage is TRBJ1-2; 7 bases agree with TRBD1. The CDR3 length is 15 residues. J lost 1 base, V lost 4 bases, and 9 bases had no gene match. CDR1 GTSNPN and CDR2 SVGIG come from the germline V gene (reference sequence). Here the CDR3 reads CAWIGDRPINYGYTF. CDR3 nucleotide sequence: TGTGCCTGGATTGGGGACAGACCCATTAACTATGGCTACACCTTC.

The chain carries TRBV5-1 and TRBJ1-2; tentative D call: TRBD1 (5 bases). V lost 3 bases, J lost 2 bases, and 23 bases lay in between. The CDR3 covers 18 residues. Germline V CDR1 and CDR2: SGHRS, YFSETQ. The CDR3 nucleotides read TGCGCCAGCAGCTCTCTACCTCAAGGCAAGAAGGGGAACTATGGCTACACCTTC. This sequence encodes CASSSLPQGKKGNYGYTF.